Listed below are T cell receptor beta chains from one sample, sequenced in a study of blood T cell repertoires in COVID-19. The protocol was immunoSEQ multiplex PCR, while the TCRdb copy is restricted to in-frame clones and leaves out a portion. The profile shows over 70,000 clones, 82% of them singletons. The sample was peripheral blood. These receptors came from a man aged 55 to 70 with acute or convalescent COVID-19. Both conserved end residues are part of each CDR3. A D gene is named only where the DNA matches it firmly. For some rows the clone size is stated as once, few or many, or as a class when expanded; others skip it.

16	NA	TRBJ2-1	TRBV6-6	TRBD2	CASSYSAGASYNEQFF	TGTGCCAGCAGTTACTCCGCGGGAGCGTCCTACAATGAGCAGTTCTTC
14	few	TRBJ1-2	TRBV7-9	NA	CASKIVGQNYGYTF	TGTGCCAGCAAAATAGTTGGACAGAACTATGGCTACACCTTC
14	NA	TRBJ2-2	TRBV7-3	NA	CASSLLVNTGELFF	TGTGCCAGCAGCTTACTAGTGAACACCGGGGAGCTGTTTTTT
15	few	TRBJ2-7	TRBV7-2	TRBD1	CASSSGQGGGYEQYF	TGTGCCAGCAGCTCGGGACAGGGAGGGGGCTACGAGCAGTACTTC
14	NA	TRBJ1-3	TRBV30	TRBD1	CAWSRTGSGNTIYF	TGTGCCTGGAGTAGGACAGGCTCTGGAAACACCATATATTTT
13	NA	TRBJ1-1	TRBV30	NA	CAWSVQVNTEAFF	TGTGCCTGGAGTGTACAAGTAAACACTGAAGCTTTCTTT
15	NA	TRBJ1-3	TRBV27	NA	CASSLTVQTRNTIYF	TGTGCCAGCAGTTTGACAGTACAAACCCGAAACACCATATATTTT
16	NA	TRBJ1-1	TRBV19	TRBD1	CASSIRHRGEVGEAFF	TGTGCCAGTAGTATTCGCCACAGGGGGGAGGTGGGTGAAGCTTTCTTT
13	NA	TRBJ2-7	TRBV2	NA	CASPRYSAYEQYF	TGTGCCAGCCCAAGGTACAGTGCCTACGAGCAGTACTTC
16	NA	TRBJ1-6	TRBV24-1	NA	CATSDFAGCYNSPLHF	TGTGCCACCAGTGATTTTGCAGGCTGCTATAATTCACCCCTCCACTTT
17	few	TRBJ1-6	TRBV18	TRBD1	CASSRTGKGSYNSPLHF	TGTGCCAGCTCACGGACAGGGAAAGGGTCCTATAATTCACCCCTCCACTTT
15	NA	TRBJ2-6	TRBV3-1/TRBV3-2	NA	CATLTRGSGANVLTF	TGTGCCACCCTAACCCGGGGATCTGGGGCCAACGTCCTGACTTTC
13	few	TRBJ2-2	TRBV12-3/TRBV12-4	NA	CASSLEVWGVLFF	TGTGCCAGCAGTTTAGAGGTTTGGGGGGTGCTGTTTTTT
15	NA	TRBJ1-2	TRBV7-9	TRBD1	CASSLRTGGDYGYTF	TGTGCCAGCAGCTTAAGGACAGGGGGCGACTATGGCTACACCTTC
16	NA	TRBJ1-5	TRBV30	TRBD1	CAWSPDGQGMSQPQHF	TGTGCCTGGAGCCCAGATGGACAGGGAATGAGTCAGCCCCAGCATTTT
17	NA	TRBJ2-3	TRBV4-3	TRBD2	CASSQGGTSFAGDTQYF	TGCGCCAGCAGCCAAGGTGGGACTAGTTTTGCAGGAGATACGCAGTATTTT